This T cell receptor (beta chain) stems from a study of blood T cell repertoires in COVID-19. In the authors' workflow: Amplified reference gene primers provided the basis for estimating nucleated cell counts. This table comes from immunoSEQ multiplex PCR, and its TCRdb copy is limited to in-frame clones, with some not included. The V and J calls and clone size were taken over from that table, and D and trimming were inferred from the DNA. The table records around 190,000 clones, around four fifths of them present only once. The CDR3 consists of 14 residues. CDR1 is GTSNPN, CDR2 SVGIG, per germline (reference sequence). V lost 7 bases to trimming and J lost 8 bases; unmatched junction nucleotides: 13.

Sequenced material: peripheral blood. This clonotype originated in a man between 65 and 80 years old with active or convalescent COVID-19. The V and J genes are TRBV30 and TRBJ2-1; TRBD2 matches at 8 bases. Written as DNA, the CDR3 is TGTGCCTCAACACCGGCGGGAGGCAGGGATGAGCAGTTCTTC. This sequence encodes CASTPAGGRDEQFF.